This T cell receptor beta chain originates from a study of shared clonotypes between healthy human individuals. Measured with immunoSEQ multiplex PCR; TCRdb has only the in-frame clones, and not every one. Found here are around 1,000,000 clones, around three quarters of them singletons; the top ten hold about 0.94%. Comments on this clone: The antigen is undetermined.

Study conclusions and caveats: About 5% was the fraction of naive CD4 clonotypes found shared across a few donors.

What was sequenced was memory CD4+ T cells from PBMCs. The subset is: CD45RA-negative fraction. This TCR was sampled from a man between 18 and 35 years old in good health. Some clones in this sample may be carry-over from other donors' samples.

CDR3 in DNA: TGTGCCAGCAGTGGGGGGCAATATGGCTACACCTTC. It codes for CASSGGQYGYTF. V usage is TRBV28 and J usage is TRBJ1-2, with D maybe TRBD1 (6 bases). This CDR3 region has 12 residues. The germline CDR1 and CDR2 sequences are MDHEN and SYDVKM. The V gene lost 5 bases and the J gene lost 5 bases, with 9 bases spanning the gap.